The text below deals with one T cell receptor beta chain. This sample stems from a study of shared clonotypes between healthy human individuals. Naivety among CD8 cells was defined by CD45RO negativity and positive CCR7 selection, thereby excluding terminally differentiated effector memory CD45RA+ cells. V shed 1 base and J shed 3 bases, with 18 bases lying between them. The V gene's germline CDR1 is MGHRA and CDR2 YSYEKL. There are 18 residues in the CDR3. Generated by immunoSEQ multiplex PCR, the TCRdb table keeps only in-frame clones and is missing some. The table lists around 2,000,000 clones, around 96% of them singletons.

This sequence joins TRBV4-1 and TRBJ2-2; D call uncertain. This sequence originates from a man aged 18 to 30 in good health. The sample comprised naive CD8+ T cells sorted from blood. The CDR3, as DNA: TGCGCCAGCAGCCAAGCGGTAGGACCCACGGCGGACACCGGGGAGCTGTTTTTT. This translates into CASSQAVGPTADTGELFF.